This TCR beta chain was captured by sequencing in a study of cytomegalovirus exposure and HLA in healthy donors. With 60 Vbeta and 13 Jbeta primers, the PCR was carried out. Sequencing was performed with immunoSEQ multiplex PCR; in TCRdb, only in-frame clones are kept and a portion is missing. In the table there are 170,000 or so clones, around 70% of which are singletons. There are 13 residues in the CDR3. From germline, CDR1 is MRHNA and CDR2 SNTAGT. Between the trimmed V and J ends, which lost 0 bases and 9 bases, there was a span of 9 bases. The TCR originated in a male donor in good health and CMV-seronegative. V usage is TRBV6-4 and J usage is TRBJ2-1, with unresolved D. Sequencing was done on a sample of PBMCs. Written as DNA, the CDR3 is TGTGCCAGCAGTGACTCGAGTCGAGGTGAGCAGTTCTTC. Protein sequence: CASSDSSRGEQFF.